This T cell receptor (beta chain) was sequenced during a study of T-cell memory formation after mild COVID-19 (dated by TCRdb to the early 2020s). With respect to the entire study: TCR sequence clusters from the two donors were largely donor specific. T-cell clones expanding and contracting after mild COVID-19 in a couple of donors were tracked by longitudinal TCRalpha and TCRbeta repertoire sequencing. The cohort was made up of two young adult volunteers, one female and one male, who were previously healthy.

V loses 2 bases at its end and J loses 6 bases; junction bases beyond the gene matches: 7. Including cysteine and phenylalanine, the CDR3 has 16 amino acids. The retained sequence is limited to the CDR3, 48 bases, with the frame set at the first base. CDR1 and CDR2, per the germline V gene, are SGHTA and FQGNSA. PBMCs were isolated by Ficoll-Paque density gradient centrifugation. The sample was run on an Illumina NovaSeq 6000. TCRalpha and TCRbeta cDNA libraries were constructed by 5'RACE with constant-segment primers, with sample barcodes and unique molecular identifiers being introduced. Trizol reagent was used to extract RNA from every sample. Library amplification was performed in two PCR steps, and a second sample barcode and Illumina TruSeq adapters were introduced in the second step. The libraries were sequenced on an Illumina NovaSeq using 2 x 150 bp paired-end reads. The paper's data handling went like this. With migec v1.2.7, reads were demultiplexed and then collapsed into UMI-guided consensus sequences. Using mixcr v2.1.11, UMI consensuses were aligned to TRA and TRB V and J templates and then assembled into clonotypes. A clonotype was counted as expanded or contracted only when both edgeR and NoisET called the clonotype significant, with the noise models trained on biological replicates. For edgeR calls, a false discovery rate-adjusted p below 0.01 and a log2 fold-change threshold of 1 were applied. As an exploratory analysis of dynamics, max-normalized trajectories of the 1000 most abundant clonotypes were examined by PCA with hierarchical clustering. Separately sequenced CD4+ and CD8+ repertoires were used to assign the CD4 or CD8 phenotype of responding clones. TCRdb reran the public reads through fastp at Q25 and MiXCR, keeping productive beta chains. Every distinct CDR3 protein forms one entry, paired with its most common genes and DNA. The V and J calls come from TCRdb's annotation, not from the publication. The sample includes roughly 410,000 distinct CDR3 sequences, with 24% observed a single time. Jointly, the top ten make up about 8.7% of the sample.

This clonotype was observed a few times. This clone's antigen is unknown. No clone much larger than this one lies a single base away; base qualities are absent. Broader findings and caveats from the paper: Only two mild cases were covered by the study, and larger cohorts that include severe cases with pre-infection samples were considered necessary. The second-wave clones that peaked on day 37 were not confirmed to be SARS-CoV-2 specific. Contracting CD4+ clones were located mainly in the CM and EM memory subsets, whereas CD8+ clones were found to be enriched in EMRA. Some responding clones were found in pre-infection memory, which suggests that pre-existing cross-reactive memory T cells took part in the SARS-CoV-2 response. Clones contracting from day 15 to 85 had balanced CD4/CD8 phenotypes, while a second wave expanding from day 15 to 37 was biased towards CD4+.

The V gene is TRBV7-2 and the J gene is TRBJ2-2, with 9 bases aligning to TRBD2. Sequencing was performed on PBMCs or a T cell subset sorted from them (not recorded which). This sequence was found in an adult woman who had mild COVID-19 (a few samples of this study predate the infection). The sample titles of this study are shuffled in the database, so cell type and time point are left out; the donor was told from shared clones. The CDR3 here reads CASSLLAGDFAGELFF. The DNA sequence reads TGTGCCAGCAGCTTATTAGCGGGAGATTTCGCCGGGGAGCTGTTTTTT.